This T cell receptor (beta chain) was captured by sequencing in a study of sequential checkpoint blockade in melanoma. Study information: Arm A got nivolumab then ipilimumab; arm B the reverse, 1:1.

The repertoire was sequenced with immunoSEQ multiplex PCR; TCRdb's copy has only in-frame clones and lacks some. The table records tens of thousands of clones, just under 85% of them present only once. Treatment noted: randomized to nivolumab then ipilimumab (arm A) or the reverse (arm B). PBMC sorting kept live CD3+CD8+ cells without CD19 or CD56. Specimen: CD8+ T cells sorted from blood (inferred from file names), collected from a patient given nivolumab and ipilimumab in sequence. This TCR derives from a human donor with melanoma.

In nucleotides, the CDR3 is TGTGCCAGCAGTGCCGGGACTAGCGACACAGATACGCAGTATTTT. It is translated as CASSAGTSDTDTQYF. The rearrangement links TRBV6-4 to TRBJ2-3; 10 nucleotides agree with TRBD2. The CDR3 is 15 amino acids. The J segment lost 2 bases and the V segment lost 4 bases, leaving 3 bases of the junction unmatched. Germline V gene sequence: CDR1 MRHNA, CDR2 SNTAGT.